These 12 T cell receptor beta chains were sequenced from one sample in a study of cytomegalovirus exposure and HLA in healthy donors. It was with 60 Vbeta and 13 Jbeta primers that the PCR ran. Here immunoSEQ multiplex PCR was the method, and the copy in TCRdb shows in-frame clones only, minus some. The sample holds about 160,000 clones, around four fifths seen once. The sequenced sample was PBMCs. The source of these receptors is a woman aged 18-30 years in good health and CMV-seronegative.

The rearrangement uses TRBV10-3 and TRBJ1-5; D gene unclear. V shed 8 bases and J shed 4 bases, with 9 bases lying between them. The germline V gene has CDR1 ENHRY and CDR2 SYGVKD. This CDR3 contains 12 residues. The CDR3 here is CAIREGNQPQHF. The CDR3 region has the DNA TGTGCCATCCGAGAGGGAAATCAGCCCCAGCATTTT.

The chain carries TRBV13 and TRBJ1-1, with D possibly being TRBD1 (5 bases). Trimming stripped 5 bases from V and 6 bases from J, with 22 bases between. The CDR3 is 16 amino acids. Germline loops: CDR1 PRHDT, CDR2 FYEKMQ (reference sequence). DNA of the CDR3: TGTGCCAGCAGCGAAGCTGATCAGAATTGGGGGGCTGAAGCTTTCTTT. Amino acids: CASSEADQNWGAEAFF.

As to this clone: The same CDR3 can be traced to other DNA sequences in this sample. The chain combines TRBV5-6 with TRBJ1-2; D is unresolved. The CDR3 totals 12 residues. V was cut by 1 base and J by 3 bases, with 4 bases left in between. Germline-derived CDR1 and CDR2 are SGHDT and YYEEEE. The CDR3, as DNA: TGTGCCAGCAGCTTGAACTACTATGGCTACACCTTC. Amino acids: CASSLNYYGYTF.

The V and J genes are TRBV5-1 and TRBJ2-7, with a possible D match to TRBD2 (7 bases). V was clipped by 4 bases and J by 1 base, with 15 bases between them. Germline V CDR1 and CDR2: SGHRS, YFSETQ. This CDR3 is built from 15 residues. CDR3 loop: CASSLEGGGSYEQYF. CDR3 DNA sequence: TGCGCCAGCAGCCTGGAAGGGGGGGGATCCTACGAGCAGTACTTC.

This clone is a singleton in its sample. This chain links TRBV6-4 with TRBJ2-3; 8 bases line up with TRBD2. The CDR3 loop spans 15 amino acids. J was trimmed by 5 bases and V by 4 bases; bases with no gene match: 8. Looked up from germline, CDR1 is MRHNA and CDR2 is SNTAGT. CDR3: CASSVSSGEEDTQYF. Here the CDR3 DNA reads TGTGCCAGCAGTGTGAGTAGCGGGGAGGAAGATACGCAGTATTTT.

With regard to this clone: Other DNA variants within this sample encode the same CDR3. The rearrangement uses TRBV9 and TRBJ1-2, with D uncertain. CDR1 and CDR2 from the germline V gene are SGDLS and YYNGEE. The CDR3 covers 13 residues. V was shortened by 0 bases and J by 2 bases, with 5 bases between the two germline ends. Written as DNA, the CDR3 is TGTGCCAGCAGCGTAGACAGCAACTATGGCTACACCTTC. Translating it yields CASSVDSNYGYTF.

This clone occurred once. This chain uses TRBV7-3 with TRBJ1-1, with D hard to call. Germline CDR1 reads SGHTA; CDR2 reads FQGTGA. CDR3 length equals 13 residues. The V gene lost 5 bases and the J gene lost 5 bases, with 12 bases spanning the gap. The CDR3 DNA is TGTGCCAGCAGCCAAGTGAGTCTGACTGAAGCTTTCTTT. It is translated as CASSQVSLTEAFF. Together with reference TRBV7-3 and TRBJ1-1, the CDR3 gives the full variable domain: GAGVSQTPSNKVTEKGKYVELRCDPISGHTALYWYRQSLGQGPEFLIYFQGTGAADDSGLPNDRFFAVRPEGSVSTLKIQRTERGDSAVYLCASSQVSLTEAFFGQGTRLTVV.

The chain has TRBV5-1 and TRBJ1-5; 7 bases fit TRBD1. The germline CDR1 and CDR2 sequences are SGHRS and YFSETQ. The CDR3 consists of 15 residues. V lost 4 bases, J lost 6 bases, and 10 bases stayed unmatched. CDR3 coding DNA: TGCGCCAGCAGCCTCGTGCCAGGGGGAAGTCAGCCCCAGCATTTT. Translation gives CASSLVPGGSQPQHF.

With regard to this clone: Other DNA sequences in the same sample also yield this CDR3. The chain links TRBV6-1 to TRBJ1-4; TRBD1 aligns across 7 bases. Germline V gene data show CDR1 as MNHNS and CDR2 as SASEGT. Losses at the gene ends were 3 bases for V and 8 bases for J; bases not matched to a gene: 12. This CDR3 spans 16 amino acids. The CDR3, as DNA: TGTGCCAGCAGTGAGGGCATAGGGGGCGGGGAAGAAAAACTGTTTTTT. It codes for CASSEGIGGGEEKLFF.

The CDR3 is CASMWASGGLTDTQYF. The DNA for the CDR3 is TGTGCCAGTATGTGGGCTAGCGGGGGACTCACAGATACGCAGTATTTT. V gene TRBV19 combines with J gene TRBJ2-3, with 10 positions matching TRBD2. Germline V lookup: CDR1 LNHDA, CDR2 SQIVND (reference sequence). The junction had 9 bases not matched to a gene; V was cut back by 7 bases and J by 2 bases. The CDR3 sequence is 16 residues long.

This chain connects TRBV11-3 to TRBJ2-7; D is undetermined. There are 13 residues in the CDR3. CDR1 and CDR2 from the germline V gene are SGHNT and YENEEA. The V gene lost 5 bases and the J gene lost 3 bases, with 11 bases spanning the gap. In DNA form, the CDR3 reads TGTGCCAGCAGCCCGTCTTTTGTCTACGAGCAGTACTTC. Translation gives CASSPSFVYEQYF.

The chain has TRBV7-3 and TRBJ2-1; no definite D call. V was clipped by 4 bases and J by 1 base, with 11 bases between them. Germline V gene data show CDR1 as SGHTA and CDR2 as FQGTGA. This CDR3 contains 15 residues. The CDR3 sequence: CASSSKIESYNEQFF. The CDR3 DNA follows: TGTGCCAGCAGCTCCAAGATAGAGTCCTACAATGAGCAGTTCTTC.